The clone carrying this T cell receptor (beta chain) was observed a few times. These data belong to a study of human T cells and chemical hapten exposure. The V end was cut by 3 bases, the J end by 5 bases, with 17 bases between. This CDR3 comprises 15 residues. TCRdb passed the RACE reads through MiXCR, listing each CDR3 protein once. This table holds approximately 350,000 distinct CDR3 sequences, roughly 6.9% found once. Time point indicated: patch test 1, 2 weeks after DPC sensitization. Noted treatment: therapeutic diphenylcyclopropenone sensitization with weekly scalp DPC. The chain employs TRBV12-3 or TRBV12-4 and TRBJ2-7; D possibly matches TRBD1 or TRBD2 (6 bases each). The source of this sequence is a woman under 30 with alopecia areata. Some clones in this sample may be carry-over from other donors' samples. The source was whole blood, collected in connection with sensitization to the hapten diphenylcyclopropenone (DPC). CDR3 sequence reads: CASSFRPEGGHEQYF. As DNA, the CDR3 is TGTGCCAGCAGTTTTAGACCGGAGGGGGGCCACGAGCAGTACTTC.